These 26 T cell receptor beta chains share one sample of origin, sequenced in a study of cytomegalovirus exposure and HLA in healthy donors. The PCR employed 60 Vbeta primers together with 13 Jbeta primers. Sequencing used immunoSEQ multiplex PCR; TCRdb keeps in-frame clones, though not all of them. The sample holds about 67,000 clones, 85% to 90% seen once. Sequenced input: PBMCs. The receptors here all came from a woman aged 25 to 39 in good health and CMV-seropositive.

The chain employs TRBV28 and TRBJ1-5; unclear D gene. Germline assignment: CDR1 MDHEN and CDR2 SYDVKM. V dropped 6 bases and J dropped 0 bases, with 3 bases sitting between them. There are 12 residues in the CDR3. CDR3 sequence: CASRASNQPQHF. Written as DNA, the CDR3 is TGTGCCAGCAGGGCTAGCAATCAGCCCCAGCATTTT.

V and J are TRBV7-9 and TRBJ2-7, with TRBD1 as a possible D gene (5 bases). Deletions cut 1 base from V and 5 bases from J, with 9 bases between. The CDR3 contains 13 residues. Germline CDR1 is SEHNR and CDR2 is FQNEAQ (reference sequence). In DNA form, the CDR3 reads TGTGCCAGCAGCTTAGATCAGGGCCACGAGCAGTACTTC. Its protein is CASSLDQGHEQYF.

The chain links TRBV5-6 to TRBJ1-5; TRBD1 might be the D (5 bases). The V gene lost 0 bases and the J gene lost 4 bases, with 17 bases spanning the gap. CDR1 and CDR2 (germline): SGHDT, YYEEEE. The CDR3 is 17 amino acids. The CDR3 is CASSLASQGLSNQPQHF. CDR3 DNA: TGTGCCAGCAGCTTGGCCAGCCAGGGTTTATCTAATCAGCCCCAGCATTTT.

This clone was picked up one time. The J gene is TRBJ2-5, the V gene TRBV9; 8 nucleotides line up with TRBD1. Trimming took 0 bases from V and 5 from J; bases not matched to a gene: 6. The CDR3 extends over 15 amino acids. Germline V gives CDR1 SGDLS, CDR2 YYNGEE. CDR3 loop: CASSVAAGGVETQYF. DNA for the CDR3: TGTGCCAGCAGCGTAGCTGCAGGGGGCGTGGAGACCCAGTACTTC.

This chain uses TRBV19 with TRBJ1-5, with D perhaps TRBD1 (5 bases). CDR3 size: 14 residues. The germline V and J ends were trimmed by 2 bases and 7 bases, with 12 bases remaining between them. Looked up from germline, CDR1 is LNHDA and CDR2 is SQIVND (reference sequence). The CDR3 nucleotides are TGTGCCAGTAGTATAAAGGGGCGGATGCAGCCCCAGCATTTT. Residues: CASSIKGRMQPQHF.

This CDR3 reads CASSILDRGGTEAFF. CDR3 DNA: TGTGCCAGTAGTATCCTCGACAGGGGTGGCACTGAAGCTTTCTTT. The chain is built from TRBV19 and TRBJ1-1, with 8 nucleotides matching TRBD1. The trim removed 3 bases at V and 4 bases at J, leaving 7 bases unmatched. There are 15 residues in the CDR3. Germline-derived CDR1 and CDR2 are LNHDA and SQIVND (reference sequence).

CDR3 sequence (DNA): TGTGCCAGCAGCTTAAAAGTGACAGTACGGAATCAGCCCCAGCATTTT. As protein: CASSLKVTVRNQPQHF. The rearrangement uses TRBV7-9 and TRBJ1-5; D perhaps matches TRBD1 (5 bases). This CDR3 is built from 16 residues. Deletions cut 2 bases from V and 4 bases from J, with 15 bases between. In germline, CDR1 is SEHNR, CDR2 FQNEAQ (reference sequence).

The chain combines TRBV10-2 with TRBJ2-1, with D possibly TRBD1 on 6 matching bases. The CDR3 has 13 amino acids. Germline-derived CDR1 and CDR2 are WSHSY and SAAADI. V was shortened by 5 bases and J by 9 bases, with 14 bases between the two germline ends. The CDR3 spells CASSKGQGSEQFF. Written as DNA, the CDR3 is TGCGCCAGCAGTAAGGGACAAGGCAGTGAGCAGTTCTTC.

V and J are TRBV27 and TRBJ1-2; 8 positions match TRBD1. V lost 9 bases and J lost 3; bases outside the gene matches: 36. CDR1 MNHEY and CDR2 SMNVEV come from the germline V gene (reference sequence). This CDR3 contains 23 residues. The CDR3 DNA sequence: TGTGCCAGGAGTGCCTCTCACAAACAACTGACCGGAGCGAACAGGGGGAAAGACTATGGCTACACCTTC. The encoded protein is CARSASHKQLTGANRGKDYGYTF.

The chain employs TRBV7-6 and TRBJ1-2, with D possibly being TRBD1 (5 bases). There are 16 residues in the CDR3. V shed 1 base and J shed 1 base, with 13 bases lying between them. Germline CDR1 and CDR2: SGHVS and FNYEAQ. The CDR3 coding sequence is TGTGCCAGCAGCTTAGGCTTTACAGGCAGTAACTATGGCTACACCTTC. It specifies CASSLGFTGSNYGYTF.

This clone was detected once. This rearrangement joins TRBV28 to TRBJ1-5; 7 nucleotides line up with TRBD1. Germline trimming cut 6 bases from V and 2 bases from J; bases unmatched to any gene: 7. The CDR3 loop spans 15 amino acids. The V gene's germline CDR1 is MDHEN and CDR2 SYDVKM. CDR3 nucleotide sequence: TGTGCCAGCAGGAATAGACAGGGTCGCAATCAGCCCCAGCATTTT. Translation gives CASRNRQGRNQPQHF.

This sequence joins TRBV19 and TRBJ2-7; 8 bases map to TRBD2. CDR1 is LNHDA and CDR2 is SQIVND in the germline V gene (reference sequence). CDR3 length equals 15 residues. J was trimmed by 0 bases and V by 2 bases; bases with no gene match: 3. CDR3 sequence: CASSISGSNSYEQYF. The CDR3 nucleotides are TGTGCCAGTAGTATAAGCGGGAGTAACTCCTACGAGCAGTACTTC.

This sequence joins TRBV19 and TRBJ2-2; 8 bases agree with TRBD2. The V gene's germline CDR1 is LNHDA and CDR2 SQIVND (reference sequence). The junction had 10 bases not matched to a gene; V was cut back by 8 bases and J by 5 bases. There are 15 residues in the CDR3. In DNA form, the CDR3 reads TGTGCCAGTCAAACAGCGGGAGAAATTACCGGGGAGCTGTTTTTT. Amino acids: CASQTAGEITGELFF.

The table lists this clone with a few counts. The chain joins TRBV7-2 to TRBJ2-2; TRBD2 matches 8 bases. The germline CDR1 and CDR2 sequences are SGHTA and FQGNSA. V shed 5 bases and J 1 base; nucleotides not matched to a gene: 3. The CDR3 consists of 15 residues. The CDR3 region is CASSLSGGNTGELFF. The CDR3 DNA reads as TGTGCCAGCAGCCTAAGCGGGGGGAACACCGGGGAGCTGTTTTTT.

In this sample, this clone turned up once. The chain combines TRBV4-1 with TRBJ2-7; the D gene is possibly TRBD2 (5 bases). The V gene's germline CDR1 is MGHRA and CDR2 YSYEKL. V was pared by 9 bases and J by 0 bases, with 12 bases between. This CDR3 contains 13 residues. CDR3 nucleotides: TGCGCCAGTCGTAGCGACTTCTCCTACGAGCAGTACTTC. The encoded protein is CASRSDFSYEQYF.

CDR3: CSVFPGQGYAGELFF. The CDR3, as DNA: TGCAGCGTTTTCCCGGGACAGGGGTACGCCGGGGAGCTGTTTTTT. This chain uses TRBV29-1 with TRBJ2-2, with 10 positions matching TRBD1. Germline values: CDR1 SQVTM, CDR2 ANQGSEA. CDR3 length equals 15 residues. V gave up 5 bases and J gave up 6 bases; unmatched junction bases: 9.

This chain links TRBV7-2 with TRBJ1-5; tentatively, D is TRBD1 (6 bases). CDR1 is SGHTA and CDR2 is FQGNSA in the germline V gene. The V end lost 1 base, the J end lost 1 base, and 8 bases lay between the germline ends. The CDR3 is 15 amino acids. The CDR3 protein is CASSLDRESNQPQHF. Here the CDR3 DNA reads TGTGCCAGCAGCTTAGACAGGGAGAGCAATCAGCCCCAGCATTTT.

The genes are TRBV6-5 and TRBJ2-7, with D possibly TRBD2 on 5 matching bases. V lost 5 bases to trimming and J lost 5 bases, with 10 bases between them. The length of the CDR3 is 12 residues. Germline loops: CDR1 MNHEY, CDR2 SVGAGI. The CDR3 reads CASSPSGNEQYF. CDR3 DNA sequence: TGTGCCAGCAGTCCCTCCGGGAACGAGCAGTACTTC.

This rearrangement joins TRBV5-1 to TRBJ2-7, with TRBD2 identical over 9 bases. CDR3 length equals 15 residues. V shed 1 base, J shed 3 bases, and the junction held 5 bases outside the gene matches. Germline assignment: CDR1 SGHRS and CDR2 YFSETQ. The DNA for the CDR3 is TGCGCCAGCAGCTTGAGGACTAGCGACGACTACGAGCAGTACTTC. Protein product: CASSLRTSDDYEQYF.

The chain has TRBV30 and TRBJ1-5; 9 bases are shared with TRBD1. There are 15 residues in the CDR3. Germline loops: CDR1 GTSNPN, CDR2 SVGIG (reference sequence). V lost 2 bases to trimming and J lost 3 bases; unmatched junction nucleotides: 5. The CDR3 nucleotides are TGTGCCTGGAGTTGGGGACAGGGAATCAATCAGCCCCAGCATTTT. Translated: CAWSWGQGINQPQHF.

Comment on this clone: It is likely a read error, because the conserved phenylalanine at the end of the CDR3 is missing. V usage is TRBV2 and J usage is TRBJ2-7; tentative D call: TRBD1 (6 bases). This CDR3 contains 12 residues. Deletions cut 9 bases from V and 3 bases from J, with 12 bases between. CDR1 is SNHLY and CDR2 is FYNNEI in the germline V gene. The CDR3 DNA sequence: TGTGCCAGAAAAAAACAGGGCTACGAGCAGTACTCC. It codes for CARKKQGYEQYS.

This sequence joins TRBV28 and TRBJ2-7; 12 bases align to TRBD2. Germline V lookup: CDR1 MDHEN, CDR2 SYDVKM. This CDR3 is 13 amino acids long. With 6 bases clipped from V and 6 bases from J, the junction kept 3 bases outside the gene matches. The CDR3 loop reads CASRLLAGGEQYF. The CDR3 DNA reads TGTGCCAGCAGGCTACTAGCGGGAGGCGAGCAGTACTTC.

The chain combines TRBV18 with TRBJ1-2; D is ambiguous. The CDR3 covers 14 residues. CDR1 is KGHSH and CDR2 is LQKENI in the germline V gene. V gave up 1 base and J gave up 6 bases, with 12 bases separating them. The CDR3 loop reads CASSPRSGLDGYTF. CDR3 nucleotide sequence: TGTGCCAGCTCACCACGCTCGGGTCTCGATGGCTACACCTTC.

J is TRBJ1-3 and V is TRBV4-1; D not certain. Germline assignment: CDR1 MGHRA and CDR2 YSYEKL. The CDR3 covers 18 residues. Trimming pared 0 bases from V and 0 bases from J, leaving 15 bases between. CDR3 sequence reads: CASSQEGVGRSSGNTIYF. DNA of the CDR3: TGCGCCAGCAGCCAAGAGGGTGTGGGGAGATCCTCTGGAAACACCATATATTTT.

The rearrangement links TRBV10-1 to TRBJ2-3, with 10 bases lining up with TRBD2. The germline V gene has CDR1 WNHNN and CDR2 SYGVQD (reference sequence). J was trimmed by 4 bases and V by 3 bases; bases with no gene match: 19. The CDR3 covers 20 residues. CDR3 in amino acids: CASSDHLGLLAGAAPDTQYF. The CDR3 coding sequence is TGCGCCAGCAGTGATCACCTGGGGCTCCTAGCGGGAGCAGCCCCAGATACGCAGTATTTT.

This chain joins TRBV6-5 and TRBJ2-1; TRBD1 might be the D (5 bases). CDR3 length: 12 residues. The germline V and J ends were trimmed by 5 bases and 6 bases, with 8 bases remaining between them. Germline V gene data show CDR1 as MNHEY and CDR2 as SVGAGI. The CDR3 DNA is TGTGCCAGCAGTCCAGGGCTCAATGAGCAGTTCTTC. Translating gives CASSPGLNEQFF.